This T cell receptor (beta chain) was found in a study of T cells in localized non-small cell lung cancer. Points from the study as a whole: Across samples, adjacent lung featured a median roughly 50 of the top 100 tumor clones. An association was observed between higher blood T cell density and longer overall survival. Heterogeneity remains possible, as sequencing covered one tumor region only. It was uninvolved adjacent lung that showed the highest T cell clonality, exceeding tumor.

Germline V gene sequence: CDR1 SGHRS, CDR2 YFSETQ. The length of the CDR3 is 16 residues. The V and J ends lost 3 bases and 6 bases, in that order; junction bases with no gene match: 6. Measured with immunoSEQ multiplex PCR; TCRdb has only the in-frame clones, and not every one. The table lists about 52,000 clones, 70% to 90% of them singletons. Points on this clone: As yet, its antigen is unknown.

The clonotype was recovered from a female donor with stage II lung adenocarcinoma. The source material was PBMCs, sampled before any cancer treatment. This chain links TRBV5-1 with TRBJ2-1; 13 bases line up with TRBD2. CDR3 protein: CASSWGLAGFGNEQFF. The CDR3 region has the DNA TGCGCCAGCAGCTGGGGACTAGCGGGGTTTGGCAATGAGCAGTTCTTC. The full variable domain, completed using reference TRBV5-1 and TRBJ2-1, is KAGVTQTPRYLIKTRGQQVTLSCSPISGHRSVSWYQQTPGQGLQFLFEYFSETQRNKGNFPGRFSGRQFSNSRSEMNVSTLELGDSALYLCASSWGLAGFGNEQFFGPGTRLTVL.